This T cell receptor beta chain was recovered during a study of identical twins. The CDR3 consists of 17 residues. This clonotype came up once. Its antigen remains unidentified. TCRdb independently ran MiXCR on the 5' RACE reads; one entry per CDR3 protein. Altogether a few hundred thousand distinct CDR3 sequences are present, about 12% being singletons, with the ten largest covering about 7%. General observations from the study: Invariant populations such as MAIT and iNKT cells could partly muddle zero-insertion analyses.

The same sample was also studied in work on yellow fever vaccine responses in identical twins.

Sequencing was done on a sample of CD8+ T cells sorted from blood. This chain connects TRBV21-1 to TRBJ1-4; the tabulated D call, TRBD1, remains unverified against the DNA. TRBV21-1 is assigned pseudogene status. This clonotype was sampled from a woman aged 18-35 years in good health. The CDR3 DNA follows: TGTGCCAGCAGCAAAAACCCCGACAGGGAAGGGGGAGAAAAACTGTTTTTT. Amino acid sequence: CASSKNPDREGGEKLFF.